This T cell receptor (beta chain) was captured in a study of CXCR3-negative and CXCR3-positive naive CD8 T cells. Study-wide results and caveats: Upon cryopreservation, CXCR3 expression partially decreased, and most assays used fresh PBMCs.

Germline lookup yields CDR1 MNHEY and CDR2 SMNVEV (reference sequence). The CDR3 runs 11 residues. This clonotype counts as medium-sized by frequency. What it binds is not known. The authors prepared UMI-labeled TRB cDNA libraries by 5' RACE. TCRdb re-called the 5' RACE reads and gives one entry per CDR3 protein, without DNA. Its table lists thousands of distinct CDR3 sequences. Each CD8+ T cell subset was sorted in triplicate, hundreds of thousands of cells each. Naivety in CD8+ T cells corresponded to a CD45RO-CCR7+CD27+CD95- phenotype. This chain links TRBV27 with TRBJ2-1. This sequence originates from a human donor in good health. Some clones in this sample may be carry-over from other donors' samples. Sequencing was performed on naive CXCR3- CD8+ T cells from blood. Indicated subset: CD45RO-CCR7+CD27+CD95- naive CD8+ T cells lacking CXCR3 (TNR3-). CDR3 residues: CASSLAGEQFF.